This TCR beta chain appears in the sequencing data of a study of cytomegalovirus exposure and HLA in healthy donors (TCRdb year 2017). Looking at the study overall: The 666 repertoires of the first cohort and the 95 to 150 validation repertoires were produced on the same platform, according to a later analysis. To predict cytomegalovirus infection status, the study combined high-throughput TCR immunosequencing, statistical association of individual TCRs with disease status, and machine learning. In addition to the first cohort of several hundred subjects, a separate validation cohort of 100 to 150 different subjects was used. The aim of the study was to test whether cataloging public T cell receptors could identify signatures of past pathogen exposure.

The paper as a whole reports these results and caveats: The authors suggested that the approach could potentially be extended to other disease states and immunological phenotypes. Most TCR sequences were observed very rarely across donors, whereas some public TCRs were present in many individuals. The classifier was reported to diagnose cytomegalovirus status with high specificity and sensitivity in both the original cohort and the validation cohort. Three of the identified cytomegalovirus-associated TCR beta chains were confirmed in vitro to be specific for cytomegalovirus antigens. A later analysis had no HLA typing for the validation cohort, so co-occurrence there was scored across all 110 or so repertoires. Of the cluster scores, approximately 95% were above 0 in a later analysis, which found that TCRs clustered in the first cohort also tended to co-occur in the 120 or so validation repertoires. The study listed approximately 150 TCR beta chains as associated with cytomegalovirus.

The donors were included in the validation cohort of roughly 130 subjects, a group kept apart from the approximately 650-subject first cohort. With respect to this clone: This receptor's antigen is unknown. Base qualities are missing; no much larger clone stands one base away.

Libraries were constructed by the immunoSEQ multiplex PCR assay. The published analysis was carried out like this. A statistical classification framework was built for diagnosing cytomegalovirus status from the catalog of TCR beta chain sequences. TCRdb stores this immuneACCESS table with in-frame sequences only. Part of the clones is absent; in the studies checked, under half of the shortfall reflects unresolved V genes, and no reason is known for the rest. Clone size and V and J calls were adopted from that table, with D and trimming inferred from the DNA. For this sample there are over 200,000 clones; just over 85% appear just once. The top ten clonotypes cover 2.5% to 3.5% of the sample. CDR1 is given as SGHRS and CDR2 as YFSETQ, both from the germline V gene. Trimming removed 4 bases from V and 0 bases from J, leaving 11 bases between the germline ends. The CDR3, from cysteine to phenylalanine, totals 15 residues. This entry keeps only the CDR3 DNA: 45 bases, framed from base 1.

This TCR derives from a woman aged 18 to 35 in good health and CMV-seronegative. This chain joins TRBV5-1 to TRBJ2-1; the D segment cannot be called with confidence. Sequencing was carried out using PBMCs. Here the CDR3 is given as CASSPPLSSYNEQFF. The base sequence is TGCGCCAGCAGCCCCCCCCTTAGCTCCTACAATGAGCAGTTCTTC.